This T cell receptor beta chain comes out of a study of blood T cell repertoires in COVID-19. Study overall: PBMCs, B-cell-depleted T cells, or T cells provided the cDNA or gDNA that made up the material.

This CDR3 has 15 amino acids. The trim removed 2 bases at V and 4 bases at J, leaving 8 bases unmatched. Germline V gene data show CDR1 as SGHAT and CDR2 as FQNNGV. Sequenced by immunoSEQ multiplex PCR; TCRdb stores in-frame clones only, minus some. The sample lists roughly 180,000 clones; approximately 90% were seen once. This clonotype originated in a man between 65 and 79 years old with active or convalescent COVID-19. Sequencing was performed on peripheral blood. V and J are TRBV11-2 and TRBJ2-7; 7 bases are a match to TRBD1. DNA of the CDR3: TGTGCCAGCAGCTTACCACAGGGGATGGTGTACGAGCAGTACTTC. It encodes CASSLPQGMVYEQYF.